This note documents a single TCR beta chain sequence. These data are taken from a study of blood T cell repertoires in COVID-19. Study information: PBMCs, B-cell-depleted T cells, or T cells provided the cDNA or gDNA that made up the material.

This CDR3 region has 12 residues. V was shortened by 0 bases and J by 10 bases, with 11 bases between the two germline ends. Germline CDR1 and CDR2: SGHRS and YFSETQ. Measured with immunoSEQ multiplex PCR; TCRdb has only the in-frame clones, and not every one. The repertoire includes 100,000 to 130,000 clones, over 75% of them detected once, and roughly 4.1% sits in the top ten. The TCR was taken from a woman in her 70s with acute or convalescent COVID-19. What was sequenced was peripheral blood. The chain combines TRBV5-1 with TRBJ2-7, with a possible D match to TRBD1 (5 bases). DNA for the CDR3: TGCGCCAGCAGCTTGGGCGCAGGGTACCAGTACTTC. Translated: CASSLGAGYQYF.